This TCR beta chain emerged from a study of CD8+CD57+ T cells in acquired aplastic anemia (dated by TCRdb to the late 2010s). Some background on the complete study: A mean of around 3.2 ug of DNA, ranging from roughly 0.19 to 30 ug, was extracted from sorted CD4+ and CD8+ cells. CD8+CD57+ expansion was defined as frequency above the mean frequency observed in healthy subjects.

V has 6 bases trimmed and J has 2 bases trimmed; junction bases matching no gene number 7. According to the germline V gene (reference sequence), CDR1 reads SGHAT and CDR2 reads FQDESV. From the cysteine up to the phenylalanine, the CDR3 has a length of 15 residues. Of the read, only the CDR3 DNA is kept; its 45 bases are in frame from base 1. Profiling of TCR beta VDJ combinations and CDR3 sequences used genomic DNA as the template. TCR repertoire sequencing was run on an Illumina HiSeq 2000. The authors' analysis ran thus. Repertoire assessment relied on Simpson's diversity index, CDR3 size and DJ length profiles, and TRBV/TRBJ rearrangement plots. The most abundant DNA sequence in the deep sequencing data was taken as the immunodominant clone. CDR3 amino acid sequences were checked for sharing across subjects and were also compared against the VDJdb database and published repertoires. TCRdb reprocessed the public reads (quality trimming at Q25 with fastp, clone calling with MiXCR) and kept in-frame beta chains. Rows with a matching CDR3 protein are joined into one entry that keeps the most common DNA and genes. V and J calls and clone size were set by TCRdb, not the authors. This sample lists approximately 170,000 distinct CDR3 sequences; around half were detected once. The top ten constitute 3.2% of the sample.

Broader findings and caveats from the paper: Roughly 29 CD8+ CDR3 sequences were found in both patients and controls but appeared to be highly expressed in patients and within the immunodominant clones of the patients. Patients and healthy controls showed no significant difference in CD8+ Simpson's diversity (P=0.060).

As for this clonotype: Its cognate antigen has yet to be identified. No much larger clone exists at a distance of one base, and base qualities are not known.

Patients chosen for sequencing had shown expansion of CD8+CD57+ cells by flow cytometry. All patients had severe acquired aplastic anemia diagnosed by International Study of Aplastic Anemia and Agranulocytosis and Camitta criteria. At the time blood was sampled, none of the patients had received any therapy. TCR repertoires of sorted CD4+ and CD8+ blood T cells from severe aplastic anemia patients and healthy subjects were deep-sequenced in the study. Patients were enrolled under clinicaltrials.gov protocols 00001620, 01623167, 00001397, 00071045, 00081523 and 00961064 in the USA. Ficoll-Paque density gradient centrifugation was used to isolate peripheral blood mononuclear cells. CD4+ and CD8+ T cells were sorted by FACS or magnetic beads before DNA extraction.

The source is a human donor with aplastic anemia. Recombination linked TRBV11-1 to TRBJ2-3; 8 bases in between match TRBD2. Sequenced: sorted CD4+, CD8+, or CD8+CD57+ T cells (not recorded which) from PBMCs. The CDR3 region reads CASRHSGTYTDTQYF. In nucleotides, the sequence is TGTGCCAGCAGGCATAGCGGGACCTACACAGATACGCAGTATTTT. Reference TRBV11-1 and TRBJ2-3 proteins supply the regions before and after the CDR3; the full variable domain is: EAEVAQSPRYKITEKSQAVAFWCDPISGHATLYWYRQILGQGPELLVQFQDESVVDDSQLPKDRFSAERLKGVDSTLKIQPAELGDSAMYLCASRHSGTYTDTQYFGPGTRLTVL.